One and the same sample provided the 13 T cell receptor beta chains below, sequenced in a study of high-grade serous ovarian cancer treatment subgroups. Sequencing used immunoSEQ multiplex PCR; TCRdb keeps in-frame clones, though not all of them. This sample has 15,000 to 20,000 clones, with roughly four fifths found just once. Tumor tissue was taken before any definitive surgery or chemotherapy was given. Specimen: tumor tissue. Receptor source: a human donor with high-grade serous ovarian cancer.

The chain employs TRBV28 and TRBJ2-1; tentatively, D is TRBD1 (5 bases). Germline V lookup: CDR1 MDHEN, CDR2 SYDVKM. V lost 2 bases and J 7 bases, leaving 9 bases between the germline ends. The CDR3 sequence is 13 residues long. The CDR3 sequence: CASSLIPGNEQFF. The DNA for the CDR3 is TGTGCCAGCAGTTTAATTCCAGGGAATGAGCAGTTCTTC.

The rearrangement joins TRBV6-1 to TRBJ1-2, with a possible D match to TRBD1 (5 bases). The CDR3 consists of 13 residues. Per germline, CDR1 MNHNS and CDR2 SASEGT. The V and J ends lost 6 bases and 3 bases respectively, with 11 bases between them. This chain's CDR3 is CASSGGVYYGYTF. CDR3 sequence (DNA): TGTGCCAGCAGCGGAGGGGTCTACTATGGCTACACCTTC.

The chain links TRBV7-9 to TRBJ2-7; no clear D. The V gene lost 2 bases and the J gene lost 3 bases, with 8 bases spanning the gap. This CDR3 is built from 13 residues. The V gene's germline CDR1 is SEHNR and CDR2 FQNEAQ (reference sequence). In DNA, the CDR3 is TGTGCCAGCAGCTTACCAACAAGCTACGAGCAGTACTTC. It yields the protein CASSLPTSYEQYF.

This clone was picked up one time. The chain couples TRBV30 to TRBJ2-3; D tentatively fits TRBD1 or TRBD2 (6 bases each). Germline CDR1 GTSNPN, CDR2 SVGIG (reference sequence). Trimming shortened V by 3 bases and J by 2 bases, and 15 bases separated the two germline ends. The CDR3 covers 15 residues. CDR3 sequence: CAWSGGAWDTDTQYF. The DNA for the CDR3 is TGTGCCTGGAGCGGGGGCGCGTGGGACACAGATACGCAGTATTTT.

The chain has TRBV4-1 and TRBJ1-2, with no clear D. This CDR3 spans 14 amino acids. The V end lost 3 bases, the J end lost 3 bases, and 11 bases lay between the germline ends. Germline V gene sequence: CDR1 MGHRA, CDR2 YSYEKL. CDR3 amino acids: CASSHDREDYGYTF. In nucleotides, the CDR3 is TGCGCCAGCAGCCATGATAGGGAGGACTATGGCTACACCTTC.

This clone was recorded a few times. This sequence joins TRBV19 and TRBJ1-2; TRBD1 aligns across 10 bases. Germline CDR1 is LNHDA and CDR2 is SQIVND (reference sequence). After removal of 6 bases from V and 6 bases from J, the junction contained 1 base not matched to a gene. The CDR3 is made up of 12 amino acids. For the CDR3, the DNA is TGTGCCAGTAGAGGACAGGGGGATGGCTACACCTTC. Its translation: CASRGQGDGYTF.

V and J are TRBV19 and TRBJ2-6; 8 nucleotides align to TRBD2. The V gene end was trimmed by 6 bases and the J gene end by 4 bases; junction bases not matched to a gene: 8. CDR3 size: 16 residues. In germline, CDR1 is LNHDA, CDR2 SQIVND (reference sequence). This CDR3 reads CASSSPGGSGANVLTF. DNA of the CDR3: TGTGCCAGTAGCTCCCCGGGGGGGTCCGGGGCCAACGTCCTGACTTTC.

The chain couples TRBV7-7 to TRBJ2-5, with 12 positions matching TRBD2. The CDR3 is 16 residues long. Germline CDR1 SSHAT, CDR2 FNYEAQ (reference sequence). The V gene end was trimmed by 5 bases and the J gene end by 5 bases; junction bases not matched to a gene: 9. Here the CDR3 DNA reads TGTGCCAGCAGCCGTGGACTAGCGGGATCAGGGGAGACCCAGTACTTC. Amino acids: CASSRGLAGSGETQYF.

V is TRBV4-2 and J is TRBJ1-1; 8 positions agree with TRBD1. With 1 base clipped from V and 4 bases from J, the junction kept 8 bases outside the gene matches. Looked up from germline, CDR1 is LGHNA and CDR2 is YNFKEQ. The CDR3 spans 16 residues. This CDR3 reads CASSQAYTGGITEAFF. The CDR3 region has the DNA TGTGCCAGCAGCCAAGCTTACACAGGGGGAATCACTGAAGCTTTCTTT.

V and J are TRBV27 and TRBJ2-2; D could derive from TRBD1 or TRBD2 (6 bases each). This CDR3 contains 17 residues. V was clipped by 2 bases and J by 7 bases, with 20 bases between them. Germline V gives CDR1 MNHEY, CDR2 SMNVEV (reference sequence). In DNA, the CDR3 is TGTGCCAGCAGTTTAACGGGGGCGCTCGATATCTACGGGGAGCTGTTTTTT. Translation gives CASSLTGALDIYGELFF.

The chain recombines TRBV28 with TRBJ2-3; 9 positions agree with TRBD2. This CDR3 spans 12 amino acids. Germline CDR1 and CDR2: MDHEN and SYDVKM. Trimming removed 10 bases from V and 5 bases from J; junction bases left unmatched: 4. The CDR3 loop is CAIAGGRDTQYF. For the CDR3, the DNA is TGTGCCATTGCGGGAGGGCGAGATACGCAGTATTTT. Complete variable domain (other parts from reference TRBV28 and TRBJ2-3): DVKVTQSSRYLVKRTGEKVFLECVQDMDHENMFWYRQDPGLGLRLIYFSYDVKMKEKGDIPEGYSVSREKKERFSLILESASTNQTSMYLCAIAGGRDTQYFGPGTRLTVL.

This clone has just a few counts. The chain links TRBV28 to TRBJ1-1, with D perhaps matching TRBD1 (5 bases). The V and J ends lost 6 bases and 5 bases respectively, with 19 bases between them. CDR1 is MDHEN, CDR2 SYDVKM, per germline. The CDR3 extends over 15 amino acids. Here the CDR3 DNA reads TGTGCCAGCAGAAGCTTTGGGGGACTGGATACTGAAGCTTTCTTT. This codes for CASRSFGGLDTEAFF.

The chain has TRBV5-1 and TRBJ2-1; 8 nucleotides agree with TRBD2. This CDR3 region has 16 residues. V was clipped by 0 bases and J by 4 bases; unmatched bases: 6. CDR1 and CDR2 (germline): SGHRS, YFSETQ. The DNA of the CDR3 is TGCGCCAGCAGCTTGGATGCGGGAGGAGGTTACAATGAGCAGTTCTTC. This codes for CASSLDAGGGYNEQFF.